This T cell receptor (beta chain) was recorded in a study of circulating tumor DNA in untreated peripheral T-cell lymphoma. The germline CDR1 and CDR2 sequences are SGHRS and YFSETQ. V lost 4 bases, J lost 3 bases, and 10 bases stayed unmatched. The CDR3 has 15 residues. Tumor tissue was collected at baseline, before treatment began. Using immunoSEQ multiplex PCR, the repertoire was profiled, and TCRdb retains in-frame clones only, with some absent. The sample lists 8,000 to 9,000 clones, nearly 85% occurring once. Source material: tumor tissue. The chain employs TRBV5-1 and TRBJ2-7, with 7 bases identical to TRBD1. This TCR was sampled from a human donor with peripheral T-cell lymphoma. The CDR3 nucleotides read TGCGCCAGCAGCGGAAACAGGGGCCAAGGCTACGAGCAGTACTTC. This gives the protein CASSGNRGQGYEQYF.